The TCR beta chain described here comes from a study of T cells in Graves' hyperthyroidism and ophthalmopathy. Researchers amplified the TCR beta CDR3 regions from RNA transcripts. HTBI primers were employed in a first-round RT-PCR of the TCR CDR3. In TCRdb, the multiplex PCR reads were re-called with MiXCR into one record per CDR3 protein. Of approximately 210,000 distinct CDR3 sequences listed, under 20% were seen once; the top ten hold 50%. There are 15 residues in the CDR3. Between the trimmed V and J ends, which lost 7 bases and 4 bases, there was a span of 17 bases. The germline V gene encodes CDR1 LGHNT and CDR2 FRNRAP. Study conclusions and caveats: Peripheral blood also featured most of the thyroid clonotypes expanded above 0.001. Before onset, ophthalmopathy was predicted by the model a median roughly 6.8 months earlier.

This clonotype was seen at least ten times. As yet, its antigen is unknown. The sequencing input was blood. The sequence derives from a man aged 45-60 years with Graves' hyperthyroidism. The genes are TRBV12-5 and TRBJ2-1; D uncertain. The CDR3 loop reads CASALDGQLYNEQFF. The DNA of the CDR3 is TGTGCTAGTGCCTTGGACGGGCAGCTTTACAATGAGCAGTTCTTC. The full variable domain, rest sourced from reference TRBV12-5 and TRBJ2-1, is DARVTQTPRHKVTEMGQEVTMRCQPILGHNTVFWYRQTMMQGLELLAYFRNRAPLDDSGMPKDRFSAEMPDATLATLKIQPSEPRDSAVYFCASALDGQLYNEQFFGPGTRLTVL.